This TCR beta chain was captured in a study of blood T cell repertoires in COVID-19. For the study at large: T cells, B-cell-depleted T cells, or PBMCs provided the cDNA or gDNA that served as material.

Sequencing used immunoSEQ multiplex PCR; TCRdb keeps in-frame clones, though not all of them. This sample carries about 150,000 clones, about 88% of them seen once, and the ten largest clones take approximately 2.3%. Sequencing input: peripheral blood. The source is a woman aged 70-85 years with acute or convalescent COVID-19.

The CDR3 nucleotides are TGTGCCAGTAGTGACACAGGGGGGAATTCACCCCTCCACTTT. Residues: CASSDTGGNSPLHF. This chain uses TRBV19 with TRBJ1-6; 8 bases match TRBD1. Germline CDR1 LNHDA, CDR2 SQIVND (reference sequence). This CDR3 spans 14 amino acids. Unmatched junction bases numbered 4, after V lost 5 bases and J lost 7 bases. Using reference TRBV19 and TRBJ1-6 for the parts outside the CDR3, the full variable domain is DGGITQSPKYLFRKEGQNVTLSCEQNLNHDAMYWYRQDPGQGLRLIYYSQIVNDFQKGDIAEGYSVSREKKESFPLTVTSAQKNPTAFYLCASSDTGGNSPLHFGNGTRLTVT.